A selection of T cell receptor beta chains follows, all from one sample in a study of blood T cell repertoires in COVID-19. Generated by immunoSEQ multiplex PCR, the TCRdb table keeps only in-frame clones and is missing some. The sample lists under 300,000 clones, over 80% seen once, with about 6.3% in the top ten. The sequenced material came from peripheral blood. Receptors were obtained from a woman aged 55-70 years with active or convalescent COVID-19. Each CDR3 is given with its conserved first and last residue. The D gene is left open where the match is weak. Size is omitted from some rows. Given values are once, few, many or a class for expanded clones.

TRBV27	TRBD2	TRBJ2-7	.	TGTGCCAGCAGTTTCGGTAGCGGGAACGAGCAGTACTTC	CASSFGSGNEQYF
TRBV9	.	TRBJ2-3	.	TGTGCCAGCAGCCCCCGTGCGGATCCCACAGATACGCAGTATTTT	CASSPRADPTDTQYF
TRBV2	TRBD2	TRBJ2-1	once	TGTGCCAGCAGTGAAAGACTAGCGGGGGGGCCCGATGAGCAGTTCTTC	CASSERLAGGPDEQFF
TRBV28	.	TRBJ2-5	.	TGTGCCAGCAGCCCAGGGTTGGGGGGCCAAGAGACCCAGTACTTC	CASSPGLGGQETQYF
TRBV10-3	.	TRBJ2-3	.	TGTGCCATCAGTGATCATAGAGATACGCAGTATTTT	CAISDHRDTQYF
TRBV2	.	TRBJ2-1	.	TGTGCCAGCAGTCAGGGGACCCTACAGGATGAGCAGTTCTTC	CASSQGTLQDEQFF
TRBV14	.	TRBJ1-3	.	TGTGCCAGCAGCCCCCCTCGCAGCTTAAGGGGATACACTTACCTAAACACCATATATTTT	CASSPPRSLRGYTYLNTIYF
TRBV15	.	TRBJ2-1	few	TGTGCCACCAGCAGACTCGAGAATGAGCAGTTCTTC	CATSRLENEQFF
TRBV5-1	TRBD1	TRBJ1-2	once	TGCGCCAGCAGCTTGGCAAGAGGACAGGGGCCGGGGTTCTTAAATGGCTACACCTTC	CASSLARGQGPGFLNGYTF
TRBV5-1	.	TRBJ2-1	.	TGCGCCAGCAGCAGAACCGGGACACCAAACATAGACAATGAGCAGTTCTTC	CASSRTGTPNIDNEQFF
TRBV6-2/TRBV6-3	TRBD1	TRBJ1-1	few	TGTGCCAGCAGTTATGCTGGACAGGGTAGGACTGAAGCTTTCTTT	CASSYAGQGRTEAFF
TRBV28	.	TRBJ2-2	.	TGTGCCAGCAGTATCTCACCCAGGGGCCACTACACCGGGGAGCTGTTTTTT	CASSISPRGHYTGELFF
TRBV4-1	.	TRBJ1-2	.	TGCGCCAGCAGCCAAGAAACAGGACCCAGGACCTTTTATGGCTACACCTTC	CASSQETGPRTFYGYTF
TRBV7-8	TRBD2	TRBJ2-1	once	TGTGCCAGCAGCCTCACGGGGACTAGCGGATCCTACAATGAGCAGTTCTTC	CASSLTGTSGSYNEQFF
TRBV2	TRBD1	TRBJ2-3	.	TGTGCCAGCAGTCTGCTTCGACAGGGATCCACAGATACGCAGTATTTT	CASSLLRQGSTDTQYF
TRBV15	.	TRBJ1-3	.	TGTGCCACCAGCAGAGAAGTCACAGTCTCTGGAAACACCATATATTTT	CATSREVTVSGNTIYF
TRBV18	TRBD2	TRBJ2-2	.	TGTGCCAGCTCACCAAGACTAGCAGAAACCGGGGAGCTGTTTTTT	CASSPRLAETGELFF
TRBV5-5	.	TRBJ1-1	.	TGTGCCAGCAGCTTGGAATATTTGAACACTGAAGCTTTCTTT	CASSLEYLNTEAFF
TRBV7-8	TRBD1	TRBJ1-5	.	TGTGCCAGCAGCTATCAGGGGGCCGGTCAGCCCCAGCATTTT	CASSYQGAGQPQHF
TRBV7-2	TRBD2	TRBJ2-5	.	TGTGCCAGCAGCTCCAACGGGGGGGCCCGGGAGACCCAGTACTTC	CASSSNGGARETQYF
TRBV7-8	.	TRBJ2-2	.	TGTGCCAGCAGCTTAGGGGCGACGGAGGGCCGGTATACCGGGGAGCTGTTTTTT	CASSLGATEGRYTGELFF
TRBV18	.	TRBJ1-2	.	TGTGCCAGCTCACCTGGCGCGACAGAGTTTCTAAGTGTCGGCTACACCTTC	CASSPGATEFLSVGYTF
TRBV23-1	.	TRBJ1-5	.	TGCGCCAGCAGTCAATCCGAAGGTTCAGGGAGGGTATATAGCAATCAGCCCCAGCATTTT	CASSQSEGSGRVYSNQPQHF
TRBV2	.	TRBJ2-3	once	TGTGCCAGCAGTGTTGGGGGCGGGCAGTATTTT	CASSVGGGQYF
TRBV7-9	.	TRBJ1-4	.	TGTGCCAGCAGCTTAGCTGCGGGGTTTCTTGAAAAACTGTTTTTT	CASSLAAGFLEKLFF
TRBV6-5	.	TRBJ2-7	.	TGTGCCAGCACGACCGGACTCACCAGCTCCTACGAGCAGTACTTC	CASTTGLTSSYEQYF
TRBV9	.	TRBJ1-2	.	TGTGCCAGCAGCGTAGGGGCCCTTCAGATAGGGGGCTATGGCTACACCTTC	CASSVGALQIGGYGYTF
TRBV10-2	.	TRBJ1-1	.	TGCGCCAGCAGTTTAGCTGAACGGACTGAAGCTTTCTTT	CASSLAERTEAFF
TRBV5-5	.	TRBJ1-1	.	TGTGCCAGCAGCTCAGGGTTCTTCACTGAAGCTTTCTTT	CASSSGFFTEAFF
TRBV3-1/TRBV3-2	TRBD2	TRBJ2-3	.	TGTGCCAGCAGCCAAGGACTAGCGGGGGGGCCGATCGGCACAGATACGCAGTATTTT	CASSQGLAGGPIGTDTQYF
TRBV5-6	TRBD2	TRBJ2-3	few	TGTGCCAGCAGCTTGACGGGAGGATCCACAGATACGCAGTATTTT	CASSLTGGSTDTQYF
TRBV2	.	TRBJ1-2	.	TGTGCCAGCAGTGAAGCCGAGCAGGGGCATGGCTACACCTTC	CASSEAEQGHGYTF
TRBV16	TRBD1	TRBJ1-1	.	TGTGCCAGCAGCCCCAGGGGGATGGGGACCACTGAAGCTTTCTTT	CASSPRGMGTTEAFF
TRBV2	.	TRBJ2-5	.	TGTGCCAGCAGCTTCACGGGGGTTGAGACCCAGTACTTC	CASSFTGVETQYF
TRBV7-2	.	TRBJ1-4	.	TGTGCCAGCCATCTTCAGGGACACCCCGGCGAAAAACTGTTTTTT	CASHLQGHPGEKLFF
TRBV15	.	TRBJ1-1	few	TGTGCCACCAGCTCAGGGTACCTGAACACTGAAGCTTTCTTT	CATSSGYLNTEAFF
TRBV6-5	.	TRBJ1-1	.	TGTGCCAGCAGACTTGACGGGGGTGGGACTGAAGCTTTCTTT	CASRLDGGGTEAFF
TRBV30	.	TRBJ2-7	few	TGTGCCTGGAACGCCGGAGACTCAGCCTACGAGCAGTACTTC	CAWNAGDSAYEQYF
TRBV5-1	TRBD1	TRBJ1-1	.	TGCGCCAGCAGCTTGGTGGACAGGGCGAACACTGAAGCTTTCTTT	CASSLVDRANTEAFF
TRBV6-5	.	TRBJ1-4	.	TGTGCCAGCCGGGACTTTAATGAAAAACTGTTTTTT	CASRDFNEKLFF
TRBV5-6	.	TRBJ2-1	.	TGTGCCAGCAGCTTGGTCTCCACCCGGGTGGAGTTCTTC	CASSLVSTRVEFF
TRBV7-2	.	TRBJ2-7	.	TGTGCCAGCAGCTTAGATTCTAGCAGCTACGAGCAGTACTTC	CASSLDSSSYEQYF
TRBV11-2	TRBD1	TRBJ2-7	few	TGTGCCAGCAGCCCGAATATTCCGGGACAGGGTTTTTACGAGCAGTACTTC	CASSPNIPGQGFYEQYF
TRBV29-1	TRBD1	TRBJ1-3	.	TGCAGCGTTGAAGATCTTCAGGGACAGGGGGCTGGAAACACCATATATTTT	CSVEDLQGQGAGNTIYF
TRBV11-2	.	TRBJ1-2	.	TGTGCCAGCAGCTTACGTCCCACAGGGAACTATGGCTACACCTTC	CASSLRPTGNYGYTF
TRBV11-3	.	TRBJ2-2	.	TGTGCCAGCAGTGACCCCTTTTTGGGAGACACCGGGGAGCTGTTTTTT	CASSDPFLGDTGELFF
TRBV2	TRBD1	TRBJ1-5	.	TGTGCCAGCAGGGACAGGGAACAAGGGCCCCAGCATTTT	CASRDREQGPQHF
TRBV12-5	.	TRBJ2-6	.	TGTGCTAGTGGTTTGGTAGCAGGGTATGGGGCCAACGTCCTGACTTTC	CASGLVAGYGANVLTF
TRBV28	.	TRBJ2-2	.	TGTGCCAGCAGTTTATTGAGGGCAATCGGGGGCGGGGAGCTGTTTTTT	CASSLLRAIGGGELFF
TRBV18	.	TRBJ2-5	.	TGTGCCAGCTCACCACGGGAGCAAGAGACCCAGTACTTC	CASSPREQETQYF
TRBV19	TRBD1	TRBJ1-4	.	TGTGCCAGTAGTATAGGACAGGGGAGTGAAAAACTGTTTTTT	CASSIGQGSEKLFF
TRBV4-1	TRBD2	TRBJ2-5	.	TGCGCCAGCAGCCAAGGACTAGCGGGGGGATACTCCCGGGAGACCCAGTACTTC	CASSQGLAGGYSRETQYF